One and the same sample provided the 25 T cell receptor beta chains below, sequenced in a study of cytomegalovirus exposure and HLA in healthy donors. PCR involved 60 Vbeta and 13 Jbeta primers. TCRdb keeps only in-frame clones here, not all; method: immunoSEQ multiplex PCR. The sample includes approximately 160,000 clones, 65% to 85% of them seen just once. Sample: PBMCs. The receptors here all came from a woman in her 50s in good health and CMV-seropositive.

The V call is TRBV19, the J call TRBJ2-1; TRBD1 aligns across 12 bases. V lost 3 bases, J lost 8 bases, and 2 bases stayed unmatched. The CDR3 sequence is 14 residues long. Germline V gene data show CDR1 as LNHDA and CDR2 as SQIVND (reference sequence). Written as DNA, the CDR3 is TGTGCCAGTAGTATGAGGGACAGGGGGCATGAGCAGTTCTTC. It yields the protein CASSMRDRGHEQFF.

V gene TRBV19 combines with J gene TRBJ1-5; D remains unclear. The V end lost 5 bases, the J end lost 5 bases, and 7 bases lay between the germline ends. CDR3 length: 12 residues. CDR1 and CDR2 (germline): LNHDA, SQIVND (reference sequence). CDR3 nucleotide sequence: TGTGCCAGTAGTCCCACTCATCAGCCCCAGCATTTT. It specifies CASSPTHQPQHF. The variable domain in full, with the rest retrieved from reference TRBV19 and TRBJ1-5, is DGGITQSPKYLFRKEGQNVTLSCEQNLNHDAMYWYRQDPGQGLRLIYYSQIVNDFQKGDIAEGYSVSREKKESFPLTVTSAQKNPTAFYLCASSPTHQPQHFGDGTRLSIL.

V is TRBV11-2 and J is TRBJ1-6; tentative D call: TRBD1 (6 bases). This CDR3 has 15 amino acids. Germline lookup yields CDR1 SGHAT and CDR2 FQNNGV. V dropped 7 bases and J dropped 9 bases, with 19 bases sitting between them. The CDR3 coding sequence is TGTGCCAGCAACACCGTGCGGGGGGCGGGTTCACCCCTCCACTTT. It codes for CASNTVRGAGSPLHF.

The chain recombines TRBV5-1 with TRBJ2-5; 9 bases line up with TRBD1. V gave up 4 bases and J gave up 2 bases; unmatched junction bases: 15. The CDR3 is 18 amino acids. Germline V lookup: CDR1 SGHRS, CDR2 YFSETQ. The CDR3: CASSLRKLGTGNQETQYF. The CDR3 nucleotides read TGCGCCAGCAGCCTGCGGAAACTAGGGACAGGGAATCAAGAGACCCAGTACTTC.

This rearrangement joins TRBV7-9 to TRBJ1-4, with D unclear. V was shortened by 3 bases and J by 11 bases, with 10 bases between the two germline ends. The germline CDR1 and CDR2 sequences are SEHNR and FQNEAQ (reference sequence). This CDR3 comprises 12 residues. The DNA for the CDR3 is TGTGCCAGCAGCTTGCCCGGGGAGAAACTGTTTTTT. Its translation is CASSLPGEKLFF.

This chain connects TRBV7-2 to TRBJ1-5, with a tentative D call TRBD1 (5 bases). Trimming took off 6 bases at V and 2 bases at J, with 14 bases between the two ends. The CDR3 has 15 amino acids. Per germline, CDR1 SGHTA and CDR2 FQGNSA. The chain's CDR3 is CASRPSSGRNQPQHF. The CDR3 nucleotides are TGTGCCAGCAGGCCATCTTCAGGGCGCAATCAGCCCCAGCATTTT.

This chain uses TRBV7-2 with TRBJ2-7; a possible D gene is TRBD2 (5 bases). The CDR3 is 14 amino acids. V was pared by 4 bases and J by 1 base, with 11 bases between. Germline assignment: CDR1 SGHTA and CDR2 FQGNSA. In nucleotides, the CDR3 is TGTGCCAGCAGCTCCGGACGGACTTCCTACGAGCAGTACTTC. It yields the protein CASSSGRTSYEQYF. The variable domain in full, completed from reference TRBV7-2 and TRBJ2-7, reads GAGVSQSPSNKVTEKGKDVELRCDPISGHTALYWYRQSLGQGLEFLIYFQGNSAPDKSGLPSDRFSAERTGGSVSTLTIQRTQQEDSAVYLCASSSGRTSYEQYFGPGTRLTVT.

The chain carries TRBV7-2 and TRBJ2-5; TRBD2 matches at 9 bases. CDR3 length: 15 residues. Losses at the gene ends were 3 bases for V and 6 bases for J; bases not matched to a gene: 8. Germline loops: CDR1 SGHTA, CDR2 FQGNSA. The CDR3, as DNA: TGTGCCAGCAGCTTGGAGCGGGGGGCCGGGAAGACCCAGTACTTC. Translating it yields CASSLERGAGKTQYF.

This rearrangement joins TRBV6-1 to TRBJ1-1; D uncertain. The germline V and J ends were trimmed by 8 bases and 7 bases, with 17 bases remaining between them. This CDR3 spans 13 amino acids. The germline V gene has CDR1 MNHNS and CDR2 SASEGT. CDR3 DNA: TGTGCCAGCGCCCGGAAAGGTCCGGGTGAAGCTTTCTTT. This sequence encodes CASARKGPGEAFF.

The DNA of the CDR3 is TGTGCCAGCGGCAGGGGGGTGAACACCGGGGAGCTGTTTTTT. Translation: CASGRGVNTGELFF. The chain has TRBV27 and TRBJ2-2; the D gene is possibly TRBD1 (7 bases). The CDR3 sequence is 14 residues long. Germline values: CDR1 MNHEY, CDR2 SMNVEV (reference sequence). The V end lost 8 bases, the J end lost 1 base, and 11 bases lay between the germline ends.

The chain joins TRBV6-6 to TRBJ1-2; possibly TRBD1 for D (5 bases). CDR3 size: 15 residues. The germline V gene encodes CDR1 MNHNY and CDR2 SVGAGI (reference sequence). Deletions cut 0 bases from V and 2 bases from J, with 10 bases between. In nucleotides, the CDR3 is TGTGCCAGCAGTTACTCTGACGGGGGAAACTATGGCTACACCTTC. Translation: CASSYSDGGNYGYTF.

This clone was seen more than once but under ten times. The DNA of the CDR3 is TGTGCCAGCAGTTTACTCCTGGGGGAGGCAGATACGCAGTATTTT. Protein product: CASSLLLGEADTQYF. The chain couples TRBV28 to TRBJ2-3; the D gene is possibly TRBD2 (6 bases). Germline CDR1 and CDR2: MDHEN and SYDVKM. The CDR3 loop spans 15 amino acids. V was cut by 2 bases and J by 4 bases, with 13 bases left in between.

The V gene is TRBV7-2, the J gene TRBJ1-1; D is undetermined. CDR1 and CDR2 from the germline V gene are SGHTA and FQGNSA. The V end lost 2 bases, the J end lost 0 bases, and 4 bases lay between the germline ends. This CDR3 spans 13 amino acids. This CDR3 reads CASSLWLNTEAFF. CDR3 DNA: TGTGCCAGCAGCTTATGGCTGAACACTGAAGCTTTCTTT. Together with reference TRBV7-2 and TRBJ1-1, the CDR3 gives the full variable domain: GAGVSQSPSNKVTEKGKDVELRCDPISGHTALYWYRQSLGQGLEFLIYFQGNSAPDKSGLPSDRFSAERTGGSVSTLTIQRTQQEDSAVYLCASSLWLNTEAFFGQGTRLTVV.

Concerning this clone itself: This specimen includes other DNA sequences encoding the same CDR3. The CDR3 region is CASSLGQSTDTQYF. CDR3 nucleotide sequence: TGCGCCAGCAGCTTGGGCCAGAGCACAGATACGCAGTATTTT. The chain combines TRBV5-1 with TRBJ2-3; D remains unclear. V shed 0 bases and J shed 0 bases, with 5 bases lying between them. CDR3 length: 14 residues. The V gene's germline CDR1 is SGHRS and CDR2 YFSETQ.

The chain recombines TRBV5-4 with TRBJ2-6; the D is unclear. V lost 4 bases, J lost 3 bases, and 5 bases lay in between. Germline V CDR1 and CDR2: SGHNT, YYREEE (reference sequence). The CDR3 totals 13 residues. The CDR3 DNA is TGTGCCAGCAGCCCCAGTGGGGCCAACGTCCTGACTTTC. It codes for CASSPSGANVLTF.

This clone was detected a few times. This chain uses TRBV7-8 with TRBJ1-1, with 8 bases fitting TRBD1. V shed 5 bases and J 7 bases; nucleotides not matched to a gene: 6. This CDR3 has 13 residues. Germline V CDR1 and CDR2: SGHVS, FQNEAQ. CDR3 in amino acids: CASSLGQGVEAFF. CDR3 DNA: TGTGCCAGCAGCCTAGGACAGGGCGTTGAAGCTTTCTTT.

The rearrangement links TRBV20-1 to TRBJ2-1, with unresolved D. The CDR3 is made up of 11 amino acids. Trimming took off 3 bases at V and 6 bases at J, with 6 bases between the two ends. Germline V gene data show CDR1 as DFQATT and CDR2 as SNEGSKA (reference sequence). The CDR3 spells CSASSVNEQFF. Written as DNA, the CDR3 is TGCAGTGCTAGCTCCGTCAATGAGCAGTTCTTC.

This clone was counted between two and nine times. V and J are TRBV7-2 and TRBJ1-2, with 9 bases matching TRBD1. Looked up from germline, CDR1 is SGHTA and CDR2 is FQGNSA. The CDR3 runs to 13 residues. V was clipped by 3 bases and J by 10 bases; unmatched bases: 6. The CDR3 loop is CASSFTGTGIYTF. The DNA of the CDR3 is TGTGCCAGCAGCTTTACCGGGACAGGGATCTACACCTTC.

The chain couples TRBV6-1 to TRBJ2-7; a possible D gene is TRBD1 (5 bases). This CDR3 has 15 amino acids. Trimming left V 1 base short and J 4 bases short, with 14 bases between. Per the germline V gene, CDR1 is MNHNS and CDR2 is SASEGT. CDR3 in amino acids: CASSEGRGSRYEQYF. For the CDR3, the DNA is TGTGCCAGCAGTGAAGGAAGGGGTTCAAGGTACGAGCAGTACTTC.

Here the CDR3 reads CASSLGQLVAANEKLFF. Written as DNA, the CDR3 is TGCGCCAGCAGCTTGGGACAGCTGGTCGCGGCTAATGAAAAACTGTTTTTT. The rearrangement uses TRBV5-1 and TRBJ1-4; TRBD1 might be the D (5 bases). Germline lookup yields CDR1 SGHRS and CDR2 YFSETQ. Trimming shortened V by 0 bases and J by 3 bases, and 15 bases separated the two germline ends. This CDR3 has 17 amino acids.

V and J are TRBV7-9 and TRBJ2-6; TRBD2 matches at 7 bases. This CDR3 is built from 18 residues. The J segment lost 0 bases and the V segment lost 5 bases, leaving 10 bases of the junction unmatched. The germline V gene has CDR1 SEHNR and CDR2 FQNEAQ (reference sequence). CDR3 sequence (DNA): TGTGCCAGCAGCAGGGGACGGGGAGGGTACTCTGGGGCCAACGTCCTGACTTTC. Protein sequence: CASSRGRGGYSGANVLTF.

This clone appeared once. Mismatch with germline at one junction end may stem from a read error. J is TRBJ1-1 and V is TRBV7-9; no clear D. There are 11 residues in the CDR3. Per the germline V gene, CDR1 is SEHNR and CDR2 is FQNEAQ (reference sequence). CDR3 loop: CASSREDFLLF. The CDR3 DNA follows: TGTGCCAGCAGCCGAGAGGATTTCCTTCTGTTT.

The chain is built from TRBV27 and TRBJ2-3; 7 bases align to TRBD2. CDR1 is MNHEY, CDR2 SMNVEV, per germline (reference sequence). V lost 6 bases and J lost 4; bases outside the gene matches: 7. CDR3 length equals 14 residues. CDR3 coding DNA: TGTGCCAGCAGGCGGGATCTAGCGGCAGATACGCAGTATTTT. Protein product: CASRRDLAADTQYF.

A remark on this clone: A junction end diverges from the germline sequence, so it may reflect a read error. The chain couples TRBV18 to TRBJ2-1; a possible D gene is TRBD1 (6 bases). The CDR3 is made up of 14 amino acids. CDR1 and CDR2 (germline): KGHSH, LQKENI. The CDR3 nucleotides are TGTGCCAGCTCACCATATCAGGGGCGGAATGAGCAGCTCTTC. Translating gives CASSPYQGRNEQLF. The full variable domain, rest sourced from reference TRBV18 and TRBJ2-1, is NAGVMQNPRHLVRRRGQEARLRCSPMKGHSHVYWYRQLPEEGLKFMVYLQKENIIDESGMPKERFSAEFPKEGPSILRIQQVVRGDSAAYFCASSPYQGRNEQLFGPGTRLTVL.

This clone was found once. The chain employs TRBV2 and TRBJ1-3; the D gene is possibly TRBD1 (5 bases). Between the trimmed V and J ends, which lost 3 bases and 1 base, there was a span of 10 bases. Germline-derived CDR1 and CDR2 are SNHLY and FYNNEI. This CDR3 spans 15 amino acids. CDR3: CASSDQGLSGNTIYF. In DNA form, the CDR3 reads TGTGCCAGCAGTGACCAGGGCCTTTCTGGAAACACCATATATTTT.